These 9 T cell receptor beta chains came from one sample sequenced in a study of T cell responses to AZD1222 COVID-19 vaccine. Clones were read by immunoSEQ multiplex PCR, and TCRdb kept only the in-frame ones, dropping some. This sample has around 26,000 clones, with 80% to 90% found just once. The source was peripheral blood, collected 28 days after the second AZD1222 dose. The receptors shown here come from an adult who received the AZD1222 COVID-19 vaccine.

The J gene is TRBJ1-1, the V gene TRBV28; D unclear. CDR1 is MDHEN, CDR2 SYDVKM, per germline. V lost 7 bases and J lost 3, with 15 bases in between. This CDR3 is built from 14 residues. CDR3 loop: CASNLGGVYTEAFF. As DNA, the CDR3 is TGTGCCAGCAATTTGGGCGGGGTTTACACTGAAGCTTTCTTT.

This clone was counted a few times. The rearrangement links TRBV6-5 to TRBJ1-6; no reliable D call. There are 15 residues in the CDR3. Germline V gene lookup returns CDR1 MNHEY and CDR2 SVGAGI. The V end lost 6 bases, the J end lost 8 bases, and 17 bases lay between the germline ends. The CDR3 here is CASRRPARVDSPLHF. In nucleotides, the CDR3 is TGTGCCAGCAGACGGCCGGCGAGGGTTGATTCACCCCTCCACTTT.

The gene calls are TRBV24-1 and TRBJ1-2, with unresolved D. The CDR3 sequence is 12 residues long. The V gene's germline CDR1 is KGHDR and CDR2 SFDVKD. The V end lost 10 bases, the J end lost 8 bases, and 16 bases lay between the germline ends. In DNA form, the CDR3 reads TGTGCCACAAGAGGAGGGCCAGGAGGCTACACCTTC. This sequence encodes CATRGGPGGYTF.

The V call is TRBV5-1, the J call TRBJ2-5; D might be TRBD2 (6 bases). The CDR3 loop spans 16 amino acids. V lost 0 bases to trimming and J lost 1 base, with 13 bases between them. Germline V gene lookup returns CDR1 SGHRS and CDR2 YFSETQ. Here the CDR3 reads CASSLVGSTVQETQYF. As DNA, the CDR3 is TGCGCCAGCAGCTTGGTCGGGAGTACAGTCCAAGAGACCCAGTACTTC.

The V call is TRBV27, the J call TRBJ2-2, with TRBD1 matching 7 bases. With V trimmed by 6 bases and J by 7 bases, 2 bases remained unmatched. Germline assignment: CDR1 MNHEY and CDR2 SMNVEV (reference sequence). The CDR3 extends over 12 amino acids. The CDR3 region is CASSRGIGELFF. The CDR3 nucleotides are TGTGCCAGCAGCAGGGGGATCGGGGAGCTGTTTTTT.

This sequence joins TRBV19 and TRBJ1-1; possible D gene TRBD1, 5 bases. This CDR3 is built from 16 residues. V lost 4 bases and J lost 4, with 19 bases in between. Germline assignment: CDR1 LNHDA and CDR2 SQIVND (reference sequence). CDR3 in amino acids: CASSTPAGAQATEAFF. DNA for the CDR3: TGTGCCAGTAGTACTCCCGCCGGGGCGCAGGCCACTGAAGCTTTCTTT.

The chain employs TRBV5-6 and TRBJ1-4; D possibly corresponds to TRBD1 (5 bases). The germline V gene has CDR1 SGHDT and CDR2 YYEEEE. V lost 0 bases and J 8 bases, leaving 14 bases between the germline ends. The CDR3 spans 15 residues. The CDR3 region has the DNA TGTGCCAGCAGCTTGGTGCGGGGGGACCCCGAAAAACTGTTTTTT. Amino acids: CASSLVRGDPEKLFF.

The chain links TRBV9 to TRBJ2-6; D gene uncertain. Looked up from germline, CDR1 is SGDLS and CDR2 is YYNGEE. V was shortened by 4 bases and J by 3 bases, with 8 bases between the two germline ends. This CDR3 comprises 14 residues. The CDR3 sequence: CASSPRGGANVLTF. The CDR3 region has the DNA TGTGCCAGCAGCCCCCGAGGTGGGGCCAACGTCCTGACTTTC.

This clone appeared once. The chain couples TRBV5-1 to TRBJ2-5; 8 bases line up with TRBD1. The CDR3 spans 16 residues. With 5 bases clipped from V and 4 bases from J, the junction kept 13 bases outside the gene matches. Germline CDR1 is SGHRS and CDR2 is YFSETQ. CDR3 region: CASRPRQGHMGETQYF. The CDR3 DNA is TGCGCCAGCAGACCACGACAGGGGCACATGGGAGAGACCCAGTACTTC.